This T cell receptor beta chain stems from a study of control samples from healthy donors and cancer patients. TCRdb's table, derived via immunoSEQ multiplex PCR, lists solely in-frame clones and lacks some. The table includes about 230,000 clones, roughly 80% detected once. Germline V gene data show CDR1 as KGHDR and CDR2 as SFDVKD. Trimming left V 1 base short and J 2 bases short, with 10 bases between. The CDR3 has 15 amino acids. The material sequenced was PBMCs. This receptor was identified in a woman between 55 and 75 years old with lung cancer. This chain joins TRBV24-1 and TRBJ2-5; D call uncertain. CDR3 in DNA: TGTGCCACCAGTGATTTCGGACGGTCACAAGAGACCCAGTACTTC. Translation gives CATSDFGRSQETQYF.